The entry below gives a single T cell receptor beta chain sequence along with its context. Using immunoSEQ multiplex PCR, the repertoire was profiled, and TCRdb retains in-frame clones only, with some absent. The sample lists 34,000 or so clones; around 90% were seen once. The V gene end was trimmed by 4 bases and the J gene end by 2 bases; junction bases not matched to a gene: 4. Germline V lookup: CDR1 LGHDT, CDR2 YNNKEL (reference sequence). There are 15 residues in the CDR3. The data belong to a study of blood T cell repertoires in COVID-19. Sequences were obtained from peripheral blood. The source is a man aged 60-69 years with active COVID-19. This chain joins TRBV3-1 (or the pseudogene TRBV3-2) and TRBJ2-2, with TRBD2 matching over 7 bases. CDR3 sequence (DNA): TGTGCCAGCAGCCCCCGGGGGGTCAACACCGGGGAGCTGTTTTTT. This sequence encodes CASSPRGVNTGELFF.